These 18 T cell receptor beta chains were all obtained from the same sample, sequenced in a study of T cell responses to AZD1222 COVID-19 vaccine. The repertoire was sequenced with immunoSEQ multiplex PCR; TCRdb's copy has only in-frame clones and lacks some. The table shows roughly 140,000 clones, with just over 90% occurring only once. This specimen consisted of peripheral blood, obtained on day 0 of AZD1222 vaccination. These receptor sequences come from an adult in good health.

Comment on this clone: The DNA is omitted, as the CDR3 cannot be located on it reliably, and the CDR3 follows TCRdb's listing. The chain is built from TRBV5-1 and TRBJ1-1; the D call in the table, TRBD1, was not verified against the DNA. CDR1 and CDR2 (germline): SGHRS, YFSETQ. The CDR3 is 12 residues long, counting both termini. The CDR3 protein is CASRVGTGTTFF.

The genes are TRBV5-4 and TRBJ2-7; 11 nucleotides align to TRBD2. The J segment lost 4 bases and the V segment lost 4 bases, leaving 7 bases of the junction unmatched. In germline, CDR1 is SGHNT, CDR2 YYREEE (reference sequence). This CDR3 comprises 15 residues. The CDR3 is CASSLPGLAAYEQYF. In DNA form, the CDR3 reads TGTGCCAGCAGCCTACCGGGACTAGCGGCTTACGAGCAGTACTTC.

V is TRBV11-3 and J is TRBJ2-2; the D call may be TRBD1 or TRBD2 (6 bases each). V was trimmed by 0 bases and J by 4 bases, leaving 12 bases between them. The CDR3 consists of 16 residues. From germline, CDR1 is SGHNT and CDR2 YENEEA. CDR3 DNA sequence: TGTGCCAGCAGCTTAGACGTAGGGGGAGGCACCGGGGAGCTGTTTTTT. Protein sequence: CASSLDVGGGTGELFF.

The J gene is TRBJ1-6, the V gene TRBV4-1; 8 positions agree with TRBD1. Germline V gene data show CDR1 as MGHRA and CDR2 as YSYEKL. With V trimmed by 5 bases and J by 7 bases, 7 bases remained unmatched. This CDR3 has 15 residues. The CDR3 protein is CASSYDRGWNSPLHF. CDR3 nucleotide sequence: TGCGCCAGCAGCTACGACAGGGGATGGAATTCACCCCTCCACTTT.

The CDR3 loop is CATRGQGTGELFF. The CDR3, as DNA: TGTGCCACCAGGGGACAGGGAACCGGGGAGCTGTTTTTT. The V call is TRBV24-1, the J call TRBJ2-2; 9 positions match TRBD1. The CDR3 consists of 13 residues. After removal of 7 bases from V and 5 bases from J, the junction contained 1 base not matched to a gene. Germline V gene data show CDR1 as KGHDR and CDR2 as SFDVKD.

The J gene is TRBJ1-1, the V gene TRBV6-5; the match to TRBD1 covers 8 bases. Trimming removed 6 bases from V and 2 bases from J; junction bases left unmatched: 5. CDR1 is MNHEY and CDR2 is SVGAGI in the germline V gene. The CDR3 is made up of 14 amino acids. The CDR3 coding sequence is TGTGCCAGCAGATCCACAGGGGGAAACACTGAAGCTTTCTTT. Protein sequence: CASRSTGGNTEAFF.

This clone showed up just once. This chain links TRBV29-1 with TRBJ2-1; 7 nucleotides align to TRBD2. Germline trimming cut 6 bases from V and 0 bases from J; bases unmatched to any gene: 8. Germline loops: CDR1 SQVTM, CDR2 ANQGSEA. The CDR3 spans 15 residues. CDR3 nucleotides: TGCAGCGTACCGACTAGCAGTAGCTCCTACAATGAGCAGTTCTTC. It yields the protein CSVPTSSSSYNEQFF.

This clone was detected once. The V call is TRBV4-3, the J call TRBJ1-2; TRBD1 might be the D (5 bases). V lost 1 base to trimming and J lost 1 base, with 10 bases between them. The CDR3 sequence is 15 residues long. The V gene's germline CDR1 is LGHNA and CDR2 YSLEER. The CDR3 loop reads CASSQGAGHNYGYTF. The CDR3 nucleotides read TGCGCCAGCAGCCAAGGGGCAGGACATAACTATGGCTACACCTTC.

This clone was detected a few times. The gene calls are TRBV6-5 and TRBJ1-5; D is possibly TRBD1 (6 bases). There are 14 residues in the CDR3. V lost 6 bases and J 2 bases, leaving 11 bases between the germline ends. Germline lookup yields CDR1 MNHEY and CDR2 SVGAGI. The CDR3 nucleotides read TGTGCCAGCAGGAGCCCAGGGGGCAATCAGCCCCAGCATTTT. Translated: CASRSPGGNQPQHF.

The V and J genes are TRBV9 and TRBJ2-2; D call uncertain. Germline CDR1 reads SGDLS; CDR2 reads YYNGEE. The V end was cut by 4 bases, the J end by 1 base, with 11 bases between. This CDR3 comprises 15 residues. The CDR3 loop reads CASSPQRVNTGELFF. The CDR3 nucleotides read TGTGCCAGCAGCCCCCAACGGGTGAACACCGGGGAGCTGTTTTTT.

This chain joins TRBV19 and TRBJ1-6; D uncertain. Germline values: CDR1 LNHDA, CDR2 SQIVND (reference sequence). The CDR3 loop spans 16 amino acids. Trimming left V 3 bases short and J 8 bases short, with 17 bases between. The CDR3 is CASSIGPRTSDSPLHF. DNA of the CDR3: TGTGCCAGTAGTATCGGGCCCAGAACTTCGGATTCACCCCTCCACTTT.

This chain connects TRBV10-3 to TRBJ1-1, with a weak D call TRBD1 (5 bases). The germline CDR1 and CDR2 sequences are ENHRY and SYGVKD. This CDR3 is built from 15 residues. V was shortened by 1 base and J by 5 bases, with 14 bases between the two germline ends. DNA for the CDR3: TGTGCCATCAGTGAGTTTGACAGAGGCATAACTGAAGCTTTCTTT. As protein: CAISEFDRGITEAFF.

The CDR3 spells CASSQASLNTEAFF. The CDR3, as DNA: TGTGCCAGCAGCCAAGCCAGTTTGAACACTGAAGCTTTCTTT. The chain carries TRBV4-2 and TRBJ1-1, with no clear D. The CDR3 is 14 amino acids. The ends were cut back, 1 base at V and 0 bases at J, with 6 bases in the middle. In germline, CDR1 is LGHNA, CDR2 YNFKEQ.

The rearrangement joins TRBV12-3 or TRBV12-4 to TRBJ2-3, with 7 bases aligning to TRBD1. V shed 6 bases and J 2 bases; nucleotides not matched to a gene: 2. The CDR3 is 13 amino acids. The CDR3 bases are TGTGCCAGCAGGACAGGGCTCACAGATACGCAGTATTTT. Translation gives CASRTGLTDTQYF.

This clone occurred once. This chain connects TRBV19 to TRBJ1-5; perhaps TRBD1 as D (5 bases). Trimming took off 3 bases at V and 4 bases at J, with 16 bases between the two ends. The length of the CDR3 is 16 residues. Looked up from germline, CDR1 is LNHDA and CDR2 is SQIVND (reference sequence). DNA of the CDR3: TGTGCCAGTAGTATCGGGCAGGGATCTTTTAATCAGCCCCAGCATTTT. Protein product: CASSIGQGSFNQPQHF.

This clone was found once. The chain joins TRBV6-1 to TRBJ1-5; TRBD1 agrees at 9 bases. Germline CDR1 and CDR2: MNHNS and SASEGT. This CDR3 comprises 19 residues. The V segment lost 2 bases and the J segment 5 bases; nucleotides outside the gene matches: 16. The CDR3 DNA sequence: TGTGCCAGCAGTGAACGGGGTCACAGGGGGCGGTTTCCCTATCAGCCCCAGCATTTT. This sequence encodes CASSERGHRGRFPYQPQHF.

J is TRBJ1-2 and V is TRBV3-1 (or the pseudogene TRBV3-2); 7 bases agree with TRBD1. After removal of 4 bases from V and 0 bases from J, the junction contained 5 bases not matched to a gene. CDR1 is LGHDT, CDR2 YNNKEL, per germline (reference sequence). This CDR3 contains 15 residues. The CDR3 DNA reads TGTGCCAGCAGCCCCTGGGACAGTCCTAACTATGGCTACACCTTC. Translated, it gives CASSPWDSPNYGYTF.

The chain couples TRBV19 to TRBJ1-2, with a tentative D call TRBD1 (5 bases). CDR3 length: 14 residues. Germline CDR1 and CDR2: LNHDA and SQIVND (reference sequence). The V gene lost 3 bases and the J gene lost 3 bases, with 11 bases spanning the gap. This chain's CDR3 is CASSIQGRDYGYTF. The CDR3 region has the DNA TGTGCCAGTAGTATTCAGGGTAGGGACTATGGCTACACCTTC.